The 9 T cell receptor beta chains below all came from one sample that was sequenced in a study of shared clonotypes between healthy human individuals. Measured with immunoSEQ multiplex PCR; TCRdb has only the in-frame clones, and not every one. The sample records over a million clones, 96% being singletons. Material for sequencing was naive CD4+ T cells sorted from blood. Subset of the sample: CD45RA+ positively selected. These TCRs come from a man aged 25 to 40 in good health.

The table lists this clone with a count of one. Other nucleotide sequences from this sample produce the same CDR3. The chain links TRBV28 to TRBJ1-2; D may be TRBD1 (6 bases). CDR3 size: 13 residues. Germline-derived CDR1 and CDR2 are MDHEN and SYDVKM. The V and J ends lost 4 bases and 8 bases respectively, with 14 bases between them. The CDR3 DNA sequence: TGTGCCAGCAGTTCCGGGCAGGGGTACGGCTACACCTTC. It is translated as CASSSGQGYGYTF.

V gene TRBV19 combines with J gene TRBJ2-7, with D possibly being TRBD1 (6 bases). CDR1 is LNHDA and CDR2 is SQIVND in the germline V gene (reference sequence). The CDR3 is made up of 15 amino acids. V was shortened by 3 bases and J by 0 bases, with 12 bases between the two germline ends. The CDR3 DNA follows: TGTGCCAGTAGTATTACAGGGTTATACTCCTACGAGCAGTACTTC. This sequence encodes CASSITGLYSYEQYF.

This rearrangement joins TRBV10-3 to TRBJ2-1, with 10 nucleotides matching TRBD2. The ends lost 10 bases at V and 7 bases at J; junction bases unmatched: 13. Per germline, CDR1 ENHRY and CDR2 SYGVKD. There are 15 residues in the CDR3. Here the CDR3 DNA reads TGTGCCACTCAATCAGCGGGAGGGCCGGGGAATGAGCAGTTCTTC. The encoded protein is CATQSAGGPGNEQFF.

V is TRBV14 and J is TRBJ1-1; D is possibly TRBD1 (5 bases). Germline loops: CDR1 SGHDN, CDR2 FVKESK. The V end lost 4 bases, the J end lost 5 bases, and 26 bases lay between the germline ends. The CDR3 is 18 amino acids. The CDR3 here is CASSPLLLGGLEGTEAFF. CDR3 in DNA: TGTGCCAGCAGCCCCCTATTGCTTGGGGGATTGGAAGGAACTGAAGCTTTCTTT.

This rearrangement joins TRBV7-9 to TRBJ1-2; 11 nucleotides agree with TRBD1. With 4 bases clipped from V and 8 bases from J, the junction kept 3 bases outside the gene matches. Per germline, CDR1 SEHNR and CDR2 FQNEAQ (reference sequence). This CDR3 contains 13 residues. Here the CDR3 DNA reads TGTGCCAGCAGCTCCGGGACAGGGGGAGGCTACACCTTC. As protein: CASSSGTGGGYTF.

This clone appeared a single time. This chain joins TRBV19 and TRBJ1-2; 9 positions match TRBD1. The J segment lost 7 bases and the V segment lost 4 bases, leaving 10 bases of the junction unmatched. Germline CDR1 is LNHDA and CDR2 is SQIVND (reference sequence). The CDR3 has 15 amino acids. The CDR3 region is CASSTPGQGQSGYTF. CDR3 nucleotides: TGTGCCAGTAGTACCCCGGGACAGGGACAAAGTGGCTACACCTTC.

This CDR3 reads CASSVTGWAYEQYF. CDR3 sequence (DNA): TGTGCCAGCAGCGTCACAGGGTGGGCCTACGAGCAGTACTTC. The chain links TRBV9 to TRBJ2-7, with D possibly matching TRBD1 (6 bases). In germline, CDR1 is SGDLS, CDR2 YYNGEE. The length of the CDR3 is 14 residues. V was pared by 2 bases and J by 2 bases, with 11 bases between.

V and J are TRBV9 and TRBJ2-6; D possibly uses TRBD1 or TRBD2 (6 bases each). Trimming took 3 bases from V and 2 from J, leaving 18 bases between them. The CDR3 extends over 18 amino acids. From germline, CDR1 is SGDLS and CDR2 YYNGEE. The CDR3 coding sequence is TGTGCCAGCAGCGCTGGGGGGCAGGGAGTCCCTGGGGCCAACGTCCTGACTTTC. Its protein product is CASSAGGQGVPGANVLTF.

This clone was seen a single time. V gene TRBV4-1 combines with J gene TRBJ2-5; the match to TRBD1 covers 8 bases. This CDR3 is 19 amino acids long. V shed 0 bases and J 7 bases; nucleotides not matched to a gene: 19. The germline V gene has CDR1 MGHRA and CDR2 YSYEKL. In nucleotides, the CDR3 is TGCGCCAGCAGCCAAGAATTCGGGGGTGCTGGACAGGGTGATCGGACCCAGTACTTC. It is translated as CASSQEFGGAGQGDRTQYF.